Shown below are 16 T cell receptor beta chains from a single sample sequenced in a study of shared clonotypes between healthy human individuals. Clones were sequenced by immunoSEQ multiplex PCR, and TCRdb holds only the in-frame ones, with some missing. Of about a million clones detected, approximately 68% appear once; the ten largest clones hold around 1.5%. The specimen was memory CD4+ T cells sorted from blood. Subset of the sample: CD45RA-negative fraction. The receptors were gathered from a man between 18 and 35 years old in good health.

V gene TRBV7-2 combines with J gene TRBJ2-7, with D perhaps matching TRBD2 (5 bases). The CDR3 has 14 residues. V was pared by 5 bases and J by 2 bases, with 13 bases between. From germline, CDR1 is SGHTA and CDR2 FQGNSA. CDR3 region: CASSPPVGAYEQYF. The CDR3, as DNA: TGTGCCAGCAGCCCACCTGTCGGGGCCTACGAGCAGTACTTC.

This clone was seen only a few times. The rearrangement uses TRBV7-9 and TRBJ2-5; D tentatively reads TRBD1 or TRBD2 (5 bases each). V lost 4 bases, J lost 4 bases, and 13 bases lay in between. CDR3 length: 14 residues. Germline V gene sequence: CDR1 SEHNR, CDR2 FQNEAQ (reference sequence). CDR3 DNA: TGTGCCAGCAGCTCCCAGTTGGGGGTAGAGACCCAGTACTTC. Its translation is CASSSQLGVETQYF.

The chain employs TRBV6-1 and TRBJ2-7; 8 bases agree with TRBD1. The CDR3 has 14 residues. With V trimmed by 7 bases and J by 5 bases, 10 bases remained unmatched. The V gene's germline CDR1 is MNHNS and CDR2 SASEGT. CDR3 nucleotide sequence: TGTGCCAGCACCATCGGACAGGGTGGCAACGAGCAGTACTTC. Amino acids: CASTIGQGGNEQYF.

V and J are TRBV12-5 and TRBJ2-1; D gene ambiguous. The CDR3 length is 15 residues. Between the trimmed V and J ends, which lost 7 bases and 3 bases, there was a span of 16 bases. From germline, CDR1 is LGHNT and CDR2 FRNRAP. CDR3 loop: CASVEIGGNYNEQFF. The CDR3 DNA reads as TGTGCTAGTGTAGAAATAGGCGGCAACTACAATGAGCAGTTCTTC. Variable domain in full (rest from reference TRBV12-5 and TRBJ2-1): DARVTQTPRHKVTEMGQEVTMRCQPILGHNTVFWYRQTMMQGLELLAYFRNRAPLDDSGMPKDRFSAEMPDATLATLKIQPSEPRDSAVYFCASVEIGGNYNEQFFGPGTRLTVL.

The chain employs TRBV15 and TRBJ1-2, with TRBD1 matching 8 bases. J lost 7 bases, V lost 6 bases, and 13 bases had no gene match. Germline CDR1 is LNHNV and CDR2 is YYDKDF (reference sequence). This CDR3 is built from 15 residues. In DNA form, the CDR3 reads TGTGCCACCAGACAAACAGGGGGAGGAGAAAGTGGCTACACCTTC. This codes for CATRQTGGGESGYTF. Supplemented by reference TRBV15 and TRBJ1-2, the full variable domain reads DAMVIQNPRYQVTQFGKPVTLSCSQTLNHNVMYWYQQKSSQAPKLLFHYYDKDFNNEADTPDNFQSRRPNTSFCFLDIRSPGLGDTAMYLCATRQTGGGESGYTFGSGTRLTVV.

The J gene is TRBJ2-7, the V gene TRBV14; D is perhaps TRBD2 (5 bases). Looked up from germline, CDR1 is SGHDN and CDR2 is FVKESK. The CDR3 is made up of 16 amino acids. V lost 1 base to trimming and J lost 5 bases, with 18 bases between them. DNA of the CDR3: TGTGCCAGCAGCCAAGGACGAATCCGAGGGTGGGACGAGCAGTACTTC. Translating it yields CASSQGRIRGWDEQYF.

The gene calls are TRBV2 and TRBJ2-7; D remains unclear. Germline values: CDR1 SNHLY, CDR2 FYNNEI. Deletions cut 8 bases from V and 2 bases from J, with 19 bases between. The CDR3 loop spans 15 amino acids. CDR3 region: CASLEPTSRPYEQYF. The CDR3 DNA follows: TGTGCCAGCCTCGAGCCCACGAGTAGACCCTACGAGCAGTACTTC. Complete variable domain (other parts from reference TRBV2 and TRBJ2-7): EPEVTQTPSHQVTQMGQEVILRCVPISNHLYFYWYRQILGQKVEFLVSFYNNEISEKSEIFDDQFSVERPDGSNFTLKIRSTKLEDSAMYFCASLEPTSRPYEQYFGPGTRLTVT.

The chain couples TRBV28 to TRBJ1-4; D remains ambiguous. Germline values: CDR1 MDHEN, CDR2 SYDVKM. This CDR3 comprises 16 residues. V was trimmed by 6 bases and J by 8 bases, leaving 22 bases between them. This CDR3 is CASREGTGWMREKLFF. CDR3 bases: TGTGCCAGCAGAGAAGGCACGGGGTGGATGAGGGAAAAACTGTTTTTT.

The chain uses TRBV21-1 and TRBJ1-5. TRBV21-1 is described as a pseudogene. The CDR3 runs 18 residues. CDR3 residues: CASLKGRKGRIGNQPQHF. CDR3 coding DNA: TGTGCCAGCCTCAAAGGGAGGAAGGGAAGGATAGGGAATCAGCCCCAGCATTTT.

A word on this clone: The same CDR3 arises from other DNA sequences in this sample as well. V gene TRBV6-1 combines with J gene TRBJ2-5; 9 positions match TRBD1. The V gene's germline CDR1 is MNHNS and CDR2 SASEGT. V lost 6 bases, J lost 4 bases, and 6 bases stayed unmatched. This CDR3 has 14 residues. CDR3 residues: CASRTDRGGETQYF. As DNA, the CDR3 is TGTGCCAGCAGGACGGACAGGGGAGGAGAGACCCAGTACTTC.

The rearrangement joins TRBV29-1 to TRBJ2-7, with TRBD2 identical over 9 bases. The V and J ends lost 8 bases and 5 bases, in that order; junction bases with no gene match: 13. CDR1 SQVTM and CDR2 ANQGSEA come from the germline V gene. The CDR3 is 14 amino acids. The CDR3 DNA is TGCAGCATGCAACCGGGACTAGCAGTCAACGAGCAGTACTTC. This codes for CSMQPGLAVNEQYF.

This clone showed up just once. The DNA for the CDR3 is TGTGCCAGCAGCCTACCCTCCGCCGCAACTAATGAAAAACTGTTTTTT. Its protein product is CASSLPSAATNEKLFF. The V and J genes are TRBV11-2 and TRBJ1-4; D remains unclear. Germline CDR1 reads SGHAT; CDR2 reads FQNNGV. The CDR3 covers 16 residues. V shed 5 bases and J shed 0 bases, with 13 bases lying between them.

The chain combines TRBV18 with TRBJ1-1; D unclear. Germline CDR1 reads KGHSH; CDR2 reads LQKENI. V gave up 6 bases and J gave up 3 bases, with 17 bases separating them. CDR3 length: 15 amino acids. In DNA form, the CDR3 reads TGTGCCAGCTCCTTAGATCAGAGTCCTTACACTGAAGCTTTCTTT. The encoded protein is CASSLDQSPYTEAFF. The entire variable domain, with the rest obtained from reference TRBV18 and TRBJ1-1, is as follows: NAGVMQNPRHLVRRRGQEARLRCSPMKGHSHVYWYRQLPEEGLKFMVYLQKENIIDESGMPKERFSAEFPKEGPSILRIQQVVRGDSAAYFCASSLDQSPYTEAFFGQGTRLTVV.

This chain uses TRBV28 with TRBJ1-6, with 10 positions matching TRBD1. Germline loops: CDR1 MDHEN, CDR2 SYDVKM. The CDR3 loop spans 16 amino acids. The trim removed 3 bases at V and 9 bases at J, leaving 8 bases unmatched. CDR3 residues: CASSLGGQGTFSPLHF. DNA of the CDR3: TGTGCCAGCAGTTTGGGGGGACAGGGGACATTTTCACCCCTCCACTTT.

CDR3: CAWSEGLAGGYEQYF. The CDR3 nucleotides read TGTGCCTGGAGTGAGGGTCTAGCGGGAGGCTACGAGCAGTACTTC. The chain carries TRBV30 and TRBJ2-7; TRBD2 matches at 11 bases. Germline loops: CDR1 GTSNPN, CDR2 SVGIG (reference sequence). After removal of 1 base from V and 3 bases from J, the junction contained 5 bases not matched to a gene. There are 15 residues in the CDR3.

Only a few counts were recorded for this clone. The J gene is TRBJ1-5, the V gene TRBV7-2; a possible D gene is TRBD1 (6 bases). From germline, CDR1 is SGHTA and CDR2 FQGNSA. CDR3 length: 14 residues. V was shortened by 5 bases and J by 7 bases, with 15 bases between the two germline ends. CDR3 coding DNA: TGTGCCAGCAGCCGAGACAGGAACCGACAGCCCCAGCATTTT. Its translation is CASSRDRNRQPQHF.